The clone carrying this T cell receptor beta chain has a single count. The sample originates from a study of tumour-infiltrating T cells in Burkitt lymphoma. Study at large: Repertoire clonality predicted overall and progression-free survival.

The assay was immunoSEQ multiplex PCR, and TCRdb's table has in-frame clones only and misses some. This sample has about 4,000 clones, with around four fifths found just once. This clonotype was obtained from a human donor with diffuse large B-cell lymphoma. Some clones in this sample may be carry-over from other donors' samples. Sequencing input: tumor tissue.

Here the CDR3 DNA reads TGTGCCAGCAGCCATCTAGCGGCTAGCACAGATACGCAGTATTTT. Its protein is CASSHLAASTDTQYF. This chain connects TRBV7-8 to TRBJ2-3; 7 bases fit TRBD2. Germline trimming cut 5 bases from V and 0 bases from J; bases unmatched to any gene: 5. The CDR3 spans 15 residues. CDR1 and CDR2 from the germline V gene are SGHVS and FQNEAQ. Drawing the rest from reference TRBV7-8 and TRBJ2-3, the complete variable domain is GAGVSQSPRYKVAKRGQDVALRCDPISGHVSLFWYQQALGQGPEFLTYFQNEAQLDKSGLPSDRFFAERPEGSVSTLKIQRTQQEDSAVYLCASSHLAASTDTQYFGPGTRLTVL.